This TCR beta chain was observed in a study of T cells in Graves' hyperthyroidism and ophthalmopathy. This clonotype was seen a handful of times. As yet, its antigen is unknown. Authors of the study amplified TCR beta CDR3 regions from RNA transcripts. During a first-round RT-PCR of the TCR CDR3, the HTBI primer set was used. Each CDR3 protein gets one entry after TCRdb re-called the multiplex PCR reads with MiXCR. The data hold around 500,000 distinct CDR3 sequences, with 20% to 25% observed a single time. Study-level points and caveats: Also found in blood were most expanded thyroid clonotypes above 0.001.

The sequenced sample was blood. This TCR derives from a woman in her 70s with Graves' ophthalmopathy.

CDR3: CSASPRFSWGSNQPQHF. DNA of the CDR3: TGCAGTGCTAGCCCCCGGTTTTCCTGGGGGAGCAATCAGCCCCAGCATTTT. The V call is TRBV20-1, the J call TRBJ1-5, with D possibly being TRBD1 (5 bases). In germline, CDR1 is DFQATT, CDR2 SNEGSKA (reference sequence). The CDR3 spans 17 residues. V lost 3 bases, J lost 1 base, and 19 bases lay in between.